The rows below give T cell receptor beta chains drawn from one sample of a study of patients and donors after allogeneic stem cell transplantation. TCRdb used MiXCR to reprocess the RT-PCR reads, holding one entry per CDR3 protein. Altogether about 150,000 distinct CDR3 sequences are present, about a third being singletons, with the ten largest covering 50%. Sequenced material: blood, either unsorted or a sorted T cell fraction (not recorded which). The origin of the receptors is a human donor who was either an allogeneic HSCT recipient or a stem cell or donor lymphocyte infusion donor (not recorded which). It is not recorded whose cells these are; they may come from a transplant donor. CDR3s include the opening cysteine and the closing phenylalanine or tryptophan. A D gene is named only where the DNA matches it firmly. A row's size may be missing; if present it is once, few, many or a size class.

.,TRBV5-1,few,TRBJ2-1,CASSLGSGRLGNEQFF
.,TRBV20-1,.,TRBJ1-1,CSARPRNKNTEAFF
.,TRBV7-3,.,TRBJ2-2,CASSLKGVSNTGELFF
.,TRBV9,.,TRBJ2-4,CASSVGGIGIQYF
.,TRBV6-1,few,TRBJ1-1,CASSEAPNTEAFF
.,TRBV5-1,.,TRBJ1-2,CASSLRVRGYGYTF
.,TRBV7-2,.,TRBJ2-5,CASSLVGGLETQYF
.,TRBV9,.,TRBJ2-7,CASSDGVIAYEQYF
TRBD1,TRBV12-3/TRBV12-4,few,TRBJ1-5,CASSSYQGAQPQHF
.,TRBV10-3,.,TRBJ2-2,CATAPGLRNTGELFF
.,TRBV29-1,.,TRBJ1-1,CSVEGGLDTEAFF
TRBD1,TRBV10-3,few,TRBJ2-5,CAISEPDRGRGETQYF
.,TRBV20-1,few,TRBJ2-3,CSARDGSSGWADTQYF
TRBD1,TRBV20-1,few,TRBJ1-6,CSAPRQGAIISPLHF
.,TRBV5-1,.,TRBJ2-6,CASSLDYSSGANVLTF
.,TRBV6-5,few,TRBJ1-4,CASSPERGPLNEKLFF
.,TRBV15,.,TRBJ1-5,CATSREGTDYSSNQPQHF
.,TRBV4-1,.,TRBJ1-5,CASSQVTGDQPQHF